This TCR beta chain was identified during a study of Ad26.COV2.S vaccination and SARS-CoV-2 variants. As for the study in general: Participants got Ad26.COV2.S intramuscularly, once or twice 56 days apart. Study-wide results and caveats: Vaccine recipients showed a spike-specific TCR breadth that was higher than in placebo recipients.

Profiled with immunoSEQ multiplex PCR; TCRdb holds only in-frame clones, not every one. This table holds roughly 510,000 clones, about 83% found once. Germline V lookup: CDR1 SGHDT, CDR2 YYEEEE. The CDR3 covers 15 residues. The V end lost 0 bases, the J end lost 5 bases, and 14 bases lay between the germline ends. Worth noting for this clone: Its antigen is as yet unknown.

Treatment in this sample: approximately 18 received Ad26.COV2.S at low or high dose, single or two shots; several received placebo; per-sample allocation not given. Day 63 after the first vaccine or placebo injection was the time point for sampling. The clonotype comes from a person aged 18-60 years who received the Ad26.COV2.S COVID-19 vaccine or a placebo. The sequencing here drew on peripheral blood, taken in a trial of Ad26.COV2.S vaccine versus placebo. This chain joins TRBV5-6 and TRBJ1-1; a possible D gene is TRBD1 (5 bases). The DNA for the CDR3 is TGTGCCAGCAGCTTGGGCAATTGGGAGGGGACTGAAGCTTTCTTT. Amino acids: CASSLGNWEGTEAFF.